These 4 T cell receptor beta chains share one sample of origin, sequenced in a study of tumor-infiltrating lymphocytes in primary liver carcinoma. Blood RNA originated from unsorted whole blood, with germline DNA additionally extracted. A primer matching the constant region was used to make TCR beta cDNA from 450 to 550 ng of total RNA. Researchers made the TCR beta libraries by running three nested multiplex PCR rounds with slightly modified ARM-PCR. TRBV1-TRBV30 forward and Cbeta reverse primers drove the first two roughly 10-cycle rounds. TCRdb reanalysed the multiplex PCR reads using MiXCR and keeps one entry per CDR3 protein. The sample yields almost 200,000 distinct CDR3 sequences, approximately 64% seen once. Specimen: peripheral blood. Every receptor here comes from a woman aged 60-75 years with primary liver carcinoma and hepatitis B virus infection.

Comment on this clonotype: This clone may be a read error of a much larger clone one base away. The CDR3 region has the DNA TGTGTCAGCAGTCCAGGGGGGGACGAGCAGTACTTC. Translation gives CVSSPGGDEQYF. The chain employs TRBV6-5 and TRBJ2-7; D may be TRBD1 or TRBD2 (7 bases each). The CDR3 spans 12 residues. Germline assignment: CDR1 MNHEY and CDR2 SVGAGI.

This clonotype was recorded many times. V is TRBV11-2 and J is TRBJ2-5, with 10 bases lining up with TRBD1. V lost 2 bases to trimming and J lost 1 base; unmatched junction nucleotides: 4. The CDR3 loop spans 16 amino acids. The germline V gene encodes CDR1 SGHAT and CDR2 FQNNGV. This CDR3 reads CASSLRGQGIQETQYF. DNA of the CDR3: TGTGCCAGCAGCTTAAGGGGACAGGGGATCCAAGAGACCCAGTACTTC.

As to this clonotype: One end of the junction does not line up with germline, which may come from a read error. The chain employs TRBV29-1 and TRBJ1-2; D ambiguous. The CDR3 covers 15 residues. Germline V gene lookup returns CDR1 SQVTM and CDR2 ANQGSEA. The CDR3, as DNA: TGCAACGTTGAAGCCTCATTGTTTACCTTCTATGGCTACACCTTC. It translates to CNVEASLFTFYGYTF.

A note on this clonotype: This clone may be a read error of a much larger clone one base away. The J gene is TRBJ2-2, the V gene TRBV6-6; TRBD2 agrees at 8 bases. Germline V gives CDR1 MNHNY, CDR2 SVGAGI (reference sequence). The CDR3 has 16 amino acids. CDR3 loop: CASSYSPAGAPGELLF. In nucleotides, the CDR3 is TGTGCCAGCAGTTACTCACCAGCGGGAGCCCCCGGGGAGCTGCTTTTT.